The clone carrying this T cell receptor beta chain was seen a few times. What it binds is unknown. This entry comes from a study of blood T cells in healthy people across ages. Study-wide background: There was about one barcoded beta molecule captured by template switching per two T cells. Study-level points and caveats: It was not known whether donors were CMV positive (a possible confounder of expanded clonotype changes).

Through a sample-barcoded 5' primer and a J-beta primer mix, a second PCR was run for roughly 6 to 11 cycles. TCRdb itself ran the 5' RACE reads through MiXCR, one entry per CDR3 protein. The repertoire holds roughly 680,000 distinct CDR3 sequences, with 20% to 25% as singletons. Individuals who donated were healthy Caucasians from Russia aged 6 to 90. They isolated at least 7 million PBMCs from each sample. Material: blood. The TCR comes from a man in his 70s in good health.

CDR3: CSARVGLTGQAAKNIQYF. Here the CDR3 DNA reads TGCAGTGCTAGAGTAGGGTTGACGGGTCAGGCAGCCAAAAACATTCAGTACTTC. The J gene is TRBJ2-4, the V gene TRBV20-1; D gene unclear. The CDR3 extends over 18 amino acids. Germline CDR1 is DFQATT and CDR2 is SNEGSKA (reference sequence). V dropped 1 base and J dropped 0 bases, with 19 bases sitting between them.